Listed below are T cell receptor beta chains from one sample, sequenced in a study of a mutant IDH1 vaccine in newly diagnosed glioma. Sequencing was performed with immunoSEQ multiplex PCR; in TCRdb, only in-frame clones are kept and a portion is missing. The sample includes about 25,000 clones, around 77% of them seen just once. No antigens are known for them. Sequenced material: PBMCs, taken from a glioma patient whose treatment included an IDH1 peptide vaccine. The receptors come from a woman aged 18-30 years with glioma. The CDR3 runs from the conserved cysteine through the conserved F or W. The D gene is left open where the match is weak.

J,V,D,CDR3,DNA
TRBJ1-1,TRBV28,TRBD1,CASSHPGQEAFF,TGTGCCAGCAGCCACCCGGGACAGGAAGCTTTCTTT
TRBJ1-2,TRBV6-1,TRBD1,CASRGTAVGYGYTF,TGTGCCAGCAGAGGGACAGCGGTCGGGTATGGCTACACCTTC
TRBJ1-1,TRBV21-1,NA,CASSNGTANTEAFF,TGTGCCAGCAGCAACGGGACAGCAAACACTGAAGCTTTCTTT
TRBJ2-1,TRBV4-1,TRBD2,CASSQLAGAANEQFF,TGCGCCAGCAGCCAGTTAGCGGGTGCCGCCAATGAGCAGTTCTTC
TRBJ2-5,TRBV7-8,NA,CASSQVAGSGETQYF,TGTGCCAGCAGCCAAGTAGCAGGGTCGGGCGAGACCCAGTACTTC
TRBJ2-7,TRBV5-1,NA,CASSRAGTDYEQYF,TGCGCCAGCAGCCGGGCCGGGACGGACTACGAGCAGTACTTC
TRBJ2-1,TRBV12-5,TRBD2,CASALSGGADEQFF,TGTGCTAGTGCCTTAAGCGGGGGGGCAGATGAGCAGTTCTTC
TRBJ2-7,TRBV6-6,NA,CASSPGARAYEQYF,TGTGCCAGCAGTCCAGGGGCAAGAGCCTACGAGCAGTACTTC
TRBJ1-1,TRBV10-3,TRBD1,CAIAQGANTEAFF,TGTGCCATCGCACAGGGGGCGAACACTGAAGCTTTCTTT
TRBJ2-3,TRBV5-1,NA,CASSWRGDRTDTQYF,TGCGCCAGCAGCTGGCGGGGGGACAGGACAGATACGCAGTATTTT
TRBJ1-6,TRBV19,TRBD1,CASSIAPWDRGFRNSPLHF,TGTGCCAGTAGTATTGCCCCCTGGGACAGGGGGTTTCGGAATTCACCCCTCCACTTT
TRBJ1-6,TRBV27,NA,CASRGQYNSPLHF,TGTGCCAGCAGGGGACAATATAATTCACCCCTCCACTTT
TRBJ1-2,TRBV4-1,NA,CASSQDRGRGYTF,TGCGCCAGCAGCCAAGATCGGGGAAGGGGCTACACCTTC
TRBJ1-2,TRBV2,TRBD1,CASSALTGVAGGYTF,TGTGCCAGCAGCGCCCTTACAGGGGTGGCCGGGGGCTACACCTTC
TRBJ1-4,TRBV19,TRBD1,CASSVGQDEKLFF,TGTGCCAGTAGTGTGGGACAGGATGAAAAACTGTTTTTT
TRBJ1-2,TRBV20-1,NA,CSARVLYGYTF,TGCAGTGCTAGAGTCCTCTATGGCTACACCTTC
TRBJ1-2,TRBV6-5,NA,CASSSQGGSHGYTF,TGTGCCAGCAGTTCCCAGGGAGGTTCCCATGGCTACACCTTC
TRBJ2-4,TRBV19,TRBD1,CASRIWGQQKLAKNIQYF,TGTGCCAGTAGGATTTGGGGACAGCAAAAGCTAGCCAAAAACATTCAGTACTTC
TRBJ2-7,TRBV29-1,TRBD2,CSATMTSRQEQYF,TGCAGCGCTACCATGACTAGCAGGCAGGAGCAGTACTTC
TRBJ2-3,TRBV4-1,TRBD1,CASSRPGQISTDTQYF,TGCGCCAGCAGCCGGCCGGGACAGATAAGCACAGATACGCAGTATTTT